This record covers a single TCR beta chain. There are many counts of this clonotype. Its recognized antigen is unknown. Qualities for individual bases were not recorded, and no much larger clone is one base off. This sample stems from a study of T cells in Graves' hyperthyroidism and ophthalmopathy (dated by TCRdb to about 2019). Describing the broader study: Peripheral blood was sampled at the time of initial diagnosis, prior to any treatment. TCR V-J signatures able to tell the groups apart were searched for in a discovery cohort of 100 or so patients, of whom around 43 had Graves' ophthalmopathy and more than 55 had stable Graves' hyperthyroidism. An independent validation cohort of around 19 hyperthyroidism patients and approximately 16 patients who later progressed to ophthalmopathy tested prospective prediction of ophthalmopathy. The 90 to 100 discovery patients were randomly split 7:3 into training and test sets. In about 6 Graves' hyperthyroidism patients, the study also compared T-cell repertoires from thyroid tissue with T-cell repertoires from blood. Following sampling, methimazole starting at 30 mg daily was given to hyperthyroidism patients, and high-dose intravenous methylprednisolone was given to ophthalmopathy patients. TCR Vbeta CDR3 sequencing of some 140 peripheral blood samples (about 45 ophthalmopathy, about 80 hyperthyroidism and some 17 progressor patients) is reported in the paper.

The CDR3 has 13 amino acids, counting the end cysteine and phenylalanine. The DNA shown is the 39-base CDR3, in frame from base 1. V gives up 6 bases and J gives up 9 bases, and the segment between their germline ends measures 15 bases. Via the germline V gene, CDR1 is WSHSY and CDR2 SAAADI. TCR beta CDR3 regions were amplified from RNA transcripts. A first-round RT-PCR of the TCR CDR3 used the HTBI primer set with the Qiagen OneStep RT-PCR kit. Libraries were constructed in a second round of multiplex PCR, after which size selection and purification were performed. Libraries were sequenced paired-end with 100 bp reads on an Illumina HiSeq2000. Per the source publication's procedure: Raw data were processed with SOAPnuke, discarding reads with adapters, uncalled bases, mean Phred below 15, or no exact constant-primer or identifier match. COPE v1.2.5 was used to merge the high-quality paired reads, and each unique nucleotide sequence was defined as a clonotype. MiTCR v1.1 was used to align clonotypes to the IMGT TRBV, TRBD and TRBJ reference segments. Analysis was restricted to V-J combinations with a frequency above 0.0001, which covered roughly 99% of repertoires. The TCS score was defined as the ratio of F50 (clonal expansion) to E x V (chaos), calculated using BLOSUM62-based TCRdist between CDR3 peptides within each V-J. Welch's t-statistics and random forest reduced around 550 V-J features to 13, which were used in a naive Bayes classifier (R e1071). The public reads were run again by TCRdb, first through fastp at Q25 and then through MiXCR, and only productive beta chains were kept. Every CDR3 protein is listed once, alongside the most common genes and DNA of its rows. The V and J calls were determined by TCRdb, not by the authors. Recorded for this sample are fewer than 450,000 distinct CDR3 sequences; roughly 15% of them occurred a single time. The top ten hold roughly a third of the sample.

General conclusions and limits of the study: Blood samples also contained most of the expanded thyroid clonotypes (frequency above 0.001), which suggests that blood repertoires may reflect thyroid immune responses. During validation, the model predicted progression to ophthalmopathy a median of about 6.5 months ahead of onset, with approximately 71% sensitivity and almost 75% specificity. A model built on a 13 V-J signature distinguished ophthalmopathy from stable hyperthyroidism, reaching roughly 88% sensitivity and around 82% specificity in cross-validation and 80%/75% in testing. No statistical method was used to fix the sample size in advance, and group allocation was not hidden from the investigators.

Hyperthyroidism patients were newly diagnosed, with disease duration under 2 months, and aged 18 to 65 years. Any patient with an uncontrolled infection, another autoimmune disease, pregnancy or lactation was excluded. Diagnoses were based on clinical symptoms, serum thyroxine and TRAb, thyroid ultrasound and orbital computed tomography. Blood from progressor patients was collected at the time of first diagnosis with hyperthyroidism, before any ophthalmopathy symptoms had appeared. Ficoll-Paque density gradient centrifugation was used to isolate PBMCs from around 10 ml of fresh peripheral blood. Progressor patients were first diagnosed with Graves' hyperthyroidism and then developed ophthalmopathy during follow-up. Total RNA was extracted with Trizol reagent, and quality was checked on an Agilent 2100 Bioanalyzer.

The receptor's source is a woman in her thirties with Graves' hyperthyroidism that later progressed to Graves' ophthalmopathy. Recombination joined TRBV10-2 with TRBJ2-1; the D region possibly corresponds to TRBD1 (6 bases align). The sample consisted of blood. The CDR3 sequence is CASSFTGFGEQFF. The DNA reads as follows: TGCGCCAGCAGCTTTACAGGGTTCGGTGAGCAGTTCTTC.